Listed below are T cell receptor beta chains from one sample, sequenced in a study of lymphopenia after photon versus proton radiotherapy. The repertoire was sequenced with immunoSEQ multiplex PCR; TCRdb's copy has only in-frame clones and lacks some. The sample yields about 20,000 clones, approximately 84% seen once. Here the sequenced sample was peripheral blood, taken from a patient treated with photon-based radiotherapy. The source is a woman aged 50 to 60 with pancreatic cancer. The CDR3 runs from the conserved cysteine through the conserved F or W. The order of the fields is J gene, D gene, clone size, V gene, CDR3 protein, CDR3 DNA. A D gene is named only where the DNA matches it firmly. Part of the rows lack a size; the others show once, few, many or a class for expanded clones.

j_gene: TRBJ1-1; d_gene: .; abundance: .; v_gene: TRBV27; CDR3aa: CASSRGSTANTEAFF; CDR3nt: TGTGCCAGCAGTCGAGGATCGACAGCGAACACTGAAGCTTTCTTT
j_gene: TRBJ2-7; d_gene: .; abundance: .; v_gene: TRBV19; CDR3aa: CASSMVAAASAYEQYF; CDR3nt: TGTGCCAGTAGTATGGTGGCCGCGGCTAGCGCCTACGAGCAGTACTTC
j_gene: TRBJ2-7; d_gene: TRBD2; abundance: .; v_gene: TRBV10-3; CDR3aa: CAISESAGGGYEQYF; CDR3nt: TGTGCCATCAGTGAGTCGGCGGGAGGGGGCTACGAGCAGTACTTC
j_gene: TRBJ2-1; d_gene: TRBD2; abundance: .; v_gene: TRBV4-3; CDR3aa: CASSHPSSGTSYNEQFF; CDR3nt: TGCGCCAGCAGCCACCCAAGTAGCGGGACGTCCTACAATGAGCAGTTCTTC
j_gene: TRBJ2-7; d_gene: TRBD1; abundance: .; v_gene: TRBV11-2; CDR3aa: CASRMPGQGASGEQYF; CDR3nt: TGTGCCAGCAGGATGCCGGGACAGGGGGCCTCTGGAGAGCAGTACTTC
j_gene: TRBJ1-5; d_gene: .; abundance: .; v_gene: TRBV2; CDR3aa: CASSPEWGVGEPQHF; CDR3nt: TGTGCCAGCAGTCCCGAATGGGGGGTGGGAGAGCCCCAGCATTTT
j_gene: TRBJ1-4; d_gene: TRBD1; abundance: once; v_gene: TRBV28; CDR3aa: CASSSIRGHEKLFF; CDR3nt: TGTGCCAGCAGTTCGATCAGGGGGCATGAAAAACTGTTTTTT
j_gene: TRBJ1-2; d_gene: TRBD1; abundance: .; v_gene: TRBV7-2; CDR3aa: CASSLTFPGQGNGYTF; CDR3nt: TGTGCCAGCAGCCTGACCTTCCCGGGACAGGGGAATGGCTACACCTTC
j_gene: TRBJ2-3; d_gene: TRBD1; abundance: .; v_gene: TRBV5-1; CDR3aa: CASSLQGDTQYF; CDR3nt: TGCGCCAGCAGCTTACAGGGGGATACGCAGTATTTT
j_gene: TRBJ2-2; d_gene: .; abundance: .; v_gene: TRBV9; CDR3aa: CASSADYPDRELFF; CDR3nt: TGTGCCAGCAGCGCGGACTACCCCGACCGGGAGCTGTTTTTT
j_gene: TRBJ2-7; d_gene: .; abundance: .; v_gene: TRBV29-1; CDR3aa: CSVEGGGTVDSYEQYF; CDR3nt: TGCAGCGTTGAAGGGGGTGGGACGGTGGACTCCTACGAGCAGTACTTC
j_gene: TRBJ1-5; d_gene: .; abundance: .; v_gene: TRBV6-1; CDR3aa: CASSEIGYNQPQHF; CDR3nt: TGTGCCAGCAGTGAAATAGGCTACAATCAGCCCCAGCATTTT
j_gene: TRBJ1-5; d_gene: TRBD1; abundance: few; v_gene: TRBV7-2; CDR3aa: CASSLGQGGGQPQHF; CDR3nt: TGTGCCAGCAGTTTAGGACAGGGAGGCGGTCAGCCCCAGCATTTT
j_gene: TRBJ2-1; d_gene: .; abundance: .; v_gene: TRBV27; CDR3aa: CASSFSGSATTYNEQFF; CDR3nt: TGTGCCAGCAGTTTCTCCGGGAGCGCAACTACCTACAATGAGCAGTTCTTC
j_gene: TRBJ2-1; d_gene: .; abundance: .; v_gene: TRBV7-2; CDR3aa: CASSLVYNEQFF; CDR3nt: TGTGCCAGCAGCTTAGTTTACAATGAGCAGTTCTTC
j_gene: TRBJ1-4; d_gene: TRBD1; abundance: .; v_gene: TRBV2; CDR3aa: CASSRTGADGEKLFF; CDR3nt: TGTGCCAGCAGTAGGACAGGGGCTGACGGTGAAAAACTGTTTTTT
j_gene: TRBJ2-7; d_gene: TRBD2; abundance: .; v_gene: TRBV29-1; CDR3aa: CSVEGTSGREQYF; CDR3nt: TGCAGCGTTGAGGGGACTAGCGGGAGGGAGCAGTACTTC
j_gene: TRBJ2-2; d_gene: TRBD2; abundance: .; v_gene: TRBV28; CDR3aa: CAGTSGSWSGELFF; CDR3nt: TGTGCCGGGACTAGCGGGAGTTGGTCCGGGGAGCTGTTTTTT
j_gene: TRBJ1-5; d_gene: .; abundance: .; v_gene: TRBV9; CDR3aa: CASSVVDDQPQHF; CDR3nt: TGTGCCAGCAGCGTAGTGGATGATCAGCCCCAGCATTTT
j_gene: TRBJ2-2; d_gene: TRBD2; abundance: .; v_gene: TRBV27; CDR3aa: CASSPRTSGSLGPGELFF; CDR3nt: TGTGCCAGCAGTCCCCGGACTAGCGGGAGTTTGGGACCCGGGGAGCTGTTTTTT
j_gene: TRBJ1-2; d_gene: .; abundance: few; v_gene: TRBV19; CDR3aa: CASQTGQGNYGYTF; CDR3nt: TGTGCCAGTCAAACGGGGCAGGGGAACTATGGCTACACCTTC
j_gene: TRBJ2-7; d_gene: TRBD1; abundance: few; v_gene: TRBV30; CDR3aa: CAWEAGTGSGEQYF; CDR3nt: TGTGCCTGGGAAGCCGGGACAGGGTCAGGCGAGCAGTACTTC
j_gene: TRBJ2-2; d_gene: TRBD2; abundance: .; v_gene: TRBV11-3; CDR3aa: CASSLDGGRAETGELFF; CDR3nt: TGTGCCAGCAGCTTAGACGGCGGGAGGGCCGAAACCGGGGAGCTGTTTTTT
j_gene: TRBJ2-7; d_gene: .; abundance: .; v_gene: TRBV4-1; CDR3aa: CASSQDRSGISYEQYF; CDR3nt: TGCGCCAGCAGCCAAGATCGATCCGGGATCTCCTACGAGCAGTACTTC
j_gene: TRBJ1-1; d_gene: TRBD1; abundance: .; v_gene: TRBV7-2; CDR3aa: CASSLGGTGGTEAFF; CDR3nt: TGTGCCAGCAGCTTAGGCGGGACAGGGGGCACTGAAGCTTTCTTT
j_gene: TRBJ1-5; d_gene: .; abundance: .; v_gene: TRBV6-1; CDR3aa: CASSEVQGIKPQHF; CDR3nt: TGTGCCAGCAGTGAAGTGCAGGGGATTAAGCCCCAGCATTTT
j_gene: TRBJ1-2; d_gene: TRBD1; abundance: few; v_gene: TRBV28; CDR3aa: CASRDRADGYTF; CDR3nt: TGTGCCAGCAGGGACAGGGCGGATGGCTACACCTTC
j_gene: TRBJ2-5; d_gene: TRBD2; abundance: .; v_gene: TRBV18; CDR3aa: CASSLSGRVDQETQYF; CDR3nt: TGTGCCAGCTCACTCTCCGGGAGGGTGGATCAAGAGACCCAGTACTTC
j_gene: TRBJ2-4; d_gene: .; abundance: .; v_gene: TRBV7-9; CDR3aa: CASSLALGVDIQYF; CDR3nt: TGTGCCAGCAGCCTGGCGCTCGGGGTGGACATTCAGTACTTC
j_gene: TRBJ2-2; d_gene: .; abundance: .; v_gene: TRBV11-3; CDR3aa: CASSLAGSNTGELFF; CDR3nt: TGTGCCAGCAGCTTAGCGGGCAGCAACACCGGGGAGCTGTTTTTT
j_gene: TRBJ1-6; d_gene: .; abundance: .; v_gene: TRBV5-1; CDR3aa: CASSLRQASYNSPLHF; CDR3nt: TGCGCCAGCAGCTTGAGGCAGGCCTCCTATAATTCACCCCTCCACTTT
j_gene: TRBJ2-5; d_gene: .; abundance: .; v_gene: TRBV5-4; CDR3aa: CASSLASIQGRETQYF; CDR3nt: TGTGCCAGCAGCTTGGCCTCAATCCAGGGCCGGGAGACCCAGTACTTC
j_gene: TRBJ2-1; d_gene: TRBD1; abundance: .; v_gene: TRBV11-3; CDR3aa: CASSPGQVNYNEQFF; CDR3nt: TGTGCCAGCAGCCCAGGACAGGTAAACTACAATGAGCAGTTCTTC
j_gene: TRBJ1-1; d_gene: .; abundance: .; v_gene: TRBV2; CDR3aa: CASSGIDRTQLYTEAFF; CDR3nt: TGTGCCAGCAGTGGAATTGACAGGACACAACTCTACACTGAAGCTTTCTTT
j_gene: TRBJ2-3; d_gene: .; abundance: .; v_gene: TRBV21-1; CDR3aa: CASSKGGLAGGPPGTDTQYF; CDR3nt: TGTGCCAGCAGCAAAGGGGGACTAGCGGGAGGGCCCCCTGGCACAGATACGCAGTATTTT
j_gene: TRBJ1-5; d_gene: .; abundance: .; v_gene: TRBV18; CDR3aa: CASSPAADSRNQPQHF; CDR3nt: TGTGCCAGCTCACCAGCGGCCGACAGCCGAAATCAGCCCCAGCATTTT
j_gene: TRBJ2-4; d_gene: TRBD2; abundance: .; v_gene: TRBV28; CDR3aa: CASSGGGTLAKNIQYF; CDR3nt: TGTGCCAGCAGTGGGGGGGGTACCCTAGCCAAAAACATTCAGTACTTC
j_gene: TRBJ2-7; d_gene: .; abundance: .; v_gene: TRBV10-3; CDR3aa: CAISPDYEQYF; CDR3nt: TGTGCCATCAGCCCTGACTACGAGCAGTACTTC
j_gene: TRBJ2-3; d_gene: .; abundance: .; v_gene: TRBV28; CDR3aa: CASTEGTRLNTDTQYF; CDR3nt: TGTGCCAGCACCGAGGGGACCCGACTGAATACAGATACGCAGTATTTT
j_gene: TRBJ2-5; d_gene: TRBD2; abundance: .; v_gene: TRBV30; CDR3aa: CAWSRPGGETQYF; CDR3nt: TGTGCCTGGAGCCGACCGGGGGGAGAGACCCAGTACTTC
j_gene: TRBJ2-2; d_gene: .; abundance: .; v_gene: TRBV30; CDR3aa: CAWSKNGELFF; CDR3nt: TGTGCCTGGAGTAAAAACGGGGAGCTGTTTTTT
j_gene: TRBJ2-3; d_gene: .; abundance: .; v_gene: TRBV7-2; CDR3aa: CASSDINEADTQYF; CDR3nt: TGTGCCAGCAGCGATATTAATGAGGCAGATACGCAGTATTTT
j_gene: TRBJ1-4; d_gene: .; abundance: .; v_gene: TRBV18; CDR3aa: CASSPFAFSEATNEKLFF; CDR3nt: TGTGCCAGCTCACCTTTTGCTTTTTCGGAAGCAACTAATGAAAAACTGTTTTTT
j_gene: TRBJ2-4; d_gene: .; abundance: .; v_gene: TRBV7-2; CDR3aa: CASSPLGAKNIQYF; CDR3nt: TGTGCCAGCAGCCCCCTAGGGGCCAAAAACATTCAGTACTTC
j_gene: TRBJ1-1; d_gene: TRBD1; abundance: .; v_gene: TRBV6-5; CDR3aa: CASSRTGVNTEAFF; CDR3nt: TGTGCCAGCAGCCGGACAGGGGTGAACACTGAAGCTTTCTTT
j_gene: TRBJ2-7; d_gene: .; abundance: .; v_gene: TRBV5-1; CDR3aa: CASSLDPVYEQYF; CDR3nt: TGCGCCAGCAGCTTGGATCCAGTCTACGAGCAGTACTTC
j_gene: TRBJ1-1; d_gene: TRBD1; abundance: .; v_gene: TRBV28; CDR3aa: CASISGQAGAFF; CDR3nt: TGTGCCAGCATTTCTGGACAGGCTGGGGCTTTCTTT
j_gene: TRBJ2-7; d_gene: TRBD1; abundance: .; v_gene: TRBV4-1; CDR3aa: CASSQHGQGSEQYF; CDR3nt: TGCGCCAGCAGCCAACACGGACAGGGCAGCGAGCAGTACTTC